This T cell receptor beta chain was identified in a study of identical twins. General study findings and limits: Twin sharing of out-of-frame TCR alpha was underestimated by models in monozygotic pairs. Analyses of zero insertions could be partly confounded by invariant MAIT and iNKT cells.

The CDR3 totals 17 residues. Trimming removed 4 bases from V and 2 bases from J, with 20 bases in between. Germline lookup yields CDR1 SGDLS and CDR2 YYNGEE. In this sample, this clonotype turned up a few times. The target antigen is unknown. TCRdb processed the 5' RACE reads anew with MiXCR; each CDR3 protein has one entry. Among about 810,000 distinct CDR3 sequences listed, more than 9% were seen once. These data were also reused for a study on yellow fever vaccine responses in identical twins.

Specimen: PBMCs. The sequence was obtained from a woman in her late teens or twenties in good health. This chain connects TRBV9 to TRBJ2-3; no firm D call. In DNA form, the CDR3 reads TGTGCCAGCAGCCCTACCGGACCGGGCGCTGTCACAGATACGCAGTATTTT. It translates to CASSPTGPGAVTDTQYF.